One sample yielded the 11 T cell receptor beta chains listed below, sequenced in a study of T cell responses to AZD1222 COVID-19 vaccine. The protocol was immunoSEQ multiplex PCR, while the TCRdb copy is restricted to in-frame clones and leaves out a portion. The table shows over 100,000 clones, with around 87% occurring only once. Here the sequenced sample was peripheral blood, taken on day 0 of AZD1222 vaccination. Receptors originate from an adult in good health.

This sequence joins TRBV2 and TRBJ2-1; 10 nucleotides agree with TRBD2. Per the germline V gene, CDR1 is SNHLY and CDR2 is FYNNEI. The CDR3 runs 17 residues. V shed 4 bases and J 1 base; nucleotides not matched to a gene: 7. The CDR3 DNA follows: TGTGCCAGCAGTGTTACTAGCGGGGCCGTTTCCTACAATGAGCAGTTCTTC. The encoded protein is CASSVTSGAVSYNEQFF.

The chain recombines TRBV5-1 with TRBJ1-3; D remains ambiguous. Trimming took off 6 bases at V and 0 bases at J, with 16 bases between the two ends. The CDR3 runs to 16 residues. Germline assignment: CDR1 SGHRS and CDR2 YFSETQ. The CDR3, as DNA: TGCGCCAGCATGGAGGGCAGCCCTGTCTCTGGAAACACCATATATTTT. Translated: CASMEGSPVSGNTIYF.

The rearrangement joins TRBV24-1 to TRBJ2-7; a possible D gene is TRBD2 (5 bases). The germline V gene encodes CDR1 KGHDR and CDR2 SFDVKD. The CDR3 is made up of 13 amino acids. Trimming removed 12 bases from V and 2 bases from J, with 16 bases in between. The CDR3 here is CAHWSSAPYEQYF. The CDR3 bases are TGTGCCCACTGGAGTAGCGCTCCCTACGAGCAGTACTTC.

The chain is built from TRBV7-8 and TRBJ1-2, with a weak D call TRBD1 (6 bases). CDR1 is SGHVS and CDR2 is FQNEAQ in the germline V gene. CDR3 length: 13 residues. V lost 1 base, J lost 3 bases, and 6 bases lay in between. DNA for the CDR3: TGTGCCAGCAGCTTAGACAGGGACTATGGCTACACCTTC. This gives the protein CASSLDRDYGYTF.

This CDR3 is CSVDGTTSYEQYF. In nucleotides, the CDR3 is TGCAGCGTTGATGGGACAACCTCCTACGAGCAGTACTTC. This sequence joins TRBV29-1 and TRBJ2-7; D is possibly TRBD1 (6 bases). The CDR3 is made up of 13 amino acids. V was cut by 3 bases and J by 0 bases, with 9 bases left in between. CDR1 and CDR2 (germline): SQVTM, ANQGSEA.

The chain has TRBV5-1 and TRBJ1-1; possible D gene TRBD1, 5 bases. Trimming removed 4 bases from V and 11 bases from J, with 21 bases in between. CDR3 length equals 14 residues. Per the germline V gene, CDR1 is SGHRS and CDR2 is YFSETQ. In DNA form, the CDR3 reads TGCGCCAGCAGCGGGGGGACCCCGTTGTTGGATGCTTTCTTT. This encodes CASSGGTPLLDAFF.

V usage is TRBV4-2 and J usage is TRBJ2-1; 8 bases align to TRBD2. CDR3 length equals 17 residues. In germline, CDR1 is LGHNA, CDR2 YNFKEQ. The V gene end was trimmed by 0 bases and the J gene end by 6 bases; junction bases not matched to a gene: 10. For the CDR3, the DNA is TGTGCCAGCAGCCAAGAGCCACGCGGGAGGTACCTCAATGAGCAGTTCTTC. It yields the protein CASSQEPRGRYLNEQFF.

J is TRBJ2-3 and V is TRBV7-6; 7 nucleotides align to TRBD1. Trimming removed 1 base from V and 0 bases from J; junction bases left unmatched: 4. There are 16 residues in the CDR3. Germline V lookup: CDR1 SGHVS, CDR2 FNYEAQ. The DNA for the CDR3 is TGTGCCAGCAGCTTAGGGAACAGGGGTAGCACAGATACGCAGTATTTT. Protein sequence: CASSLGNRGSTDTQYF.

The sample holds one count of this clone. The V call is TRBV14, the J call TRBJ2-1, with 12 bases aligning to TRBD2. V gave up 3 bases and J gave up 9 bases; unmatched junction bases: 9. In germline, CDR1 is SGHDN, CDR2 FVKESK. The CDR3 is 16 residues long. This chain's CDR3 is CASSQITSGRISEQFF. CDR3 DNA sequence: TGTGCCAGCAGCCAGATCACTAGCGGGAGGATTAGTGAGCAGTTCTTC.

The rearrangement uses TRBV4-2 and TRBJ2-3; D is possibly TRBD2 (5 bases). Germline V lookup: CDR1 LGHNA, CDR2 YNFKEQ. V lost 4 bases and J lost 2, with 10 bases in between. This CDR3 is 14 amino acids long. Written as DNA, the CDR3 is TGTGCCAGCAGCCGGGAGCGGTTCACAGATACGCAGTATTTT. Its protein product is CASSRERFTDTQYF.

The chain employs TRBV5-1 and TRBJ2-7; D remains ambiguous. Trimming pared 0 bases from V and 0 bases from J, leaving 7 bases between. This CDR3 is built from 14 residues. The germline V gene has CDR1 SGHRS and CDR2 YFSETQ. CDR3 amino acids: CASSLDGNSYEQYF. Written as DNA, the CDR3 is TGCGCCAGCAGCTTGGACGGCAACTCCTACGAGCAGTACTTC.